This section outlines one TCR beta chain sequence together with its context. Germline CDR1 is ENHRY and CDR2 is SYGVKD. V gave up 7 bases and J gave up 2 bases; unmatched junction bases: 6. This CDR3 region has 16 residues. The method was immunoSEQ multiplex PCR; TCRdb's version includes in-frame clones alone and lacks a portion of them. Here the sample spans hundreds of thousands of clones, approximately 89% being singletons. The entry originates in a study of shared T cell receptors in the human thymus. The sample also formed part of further work on human thymus T cells. From that second work: Resections removed during corrective heart surgery provided the thymus tissue used. Gene usage for V and J segments appeared biased in thymic and blood repertoires. Highly overlapping thymic repertoires among unrelated individuals were reported in related research.

Input material: thymocytes. The chain is built from TRBV10-3 and TRBJ2-3; 13 bases fit TRBD2. The TCR originated in a boy in the first two years of life with a congenital heart defect. In nucleotides, the CDR3 is TGTGCCATCACTCCGGGACTAGCGGGGTTCACAGATACGCAGTATTTT. Residues: CAITPGLAGFTDTQYF.